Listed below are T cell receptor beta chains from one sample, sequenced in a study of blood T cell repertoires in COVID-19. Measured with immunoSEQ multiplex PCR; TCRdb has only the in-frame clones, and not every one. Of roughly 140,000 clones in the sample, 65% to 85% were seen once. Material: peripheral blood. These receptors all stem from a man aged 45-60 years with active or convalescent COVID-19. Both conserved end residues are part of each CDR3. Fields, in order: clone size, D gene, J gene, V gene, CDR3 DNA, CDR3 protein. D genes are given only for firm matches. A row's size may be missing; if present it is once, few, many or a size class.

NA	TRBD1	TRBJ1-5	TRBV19	TGTGCCAGTAGTGCTGGCCGGGGACAGGGAAAAGGCAATCAGCCCCAGCATTTT	CASSAGRGQGKGNQPQHF
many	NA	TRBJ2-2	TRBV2	TGTGCCAGCAGAGGGGACACCTACTCAGGGGAGCTGTTTTTT	CASRGDTYSGELFF
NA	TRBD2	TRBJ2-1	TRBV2	TGTGCCAGCAGTGGACTAGCGGGAGTTAATGAGCAGTTCTTC	CASSGLAGVNEQFF
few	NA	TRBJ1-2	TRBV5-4	TGTGCCAGCAGCTTGGAGAGAAACTATGGCTACACCTTC	CASSLERNYGYTF
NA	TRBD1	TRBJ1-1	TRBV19	TGTGCCAGTACTCCGAACAGGGGTGACACTGAAGCTTTCTTT	CASTPNRGDTEAFF
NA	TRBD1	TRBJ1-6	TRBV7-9	TGTGCCAGCAGCCCTGACTCCGACAGGGTGAATTCACCCCTCCACTTT	CASSPDSDRVNSPLHF
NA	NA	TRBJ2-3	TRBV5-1	TGCGCCAGCAGCTTGGAAGCGCGCTCTAGCACAGATACGCAGTATTTT	CASSLEARSSTDTQYF
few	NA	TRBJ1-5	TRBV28	TGTGCCAGCAGTTTATGGGGGGGACGGAATCAGCCCCAGCATTTT	CASSLWGGRNQPQHF
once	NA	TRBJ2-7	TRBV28	TGTGCCAGCACCCCTGGCGGGAAAGACGAGCAGTACTTC	CASTPGGKDEQYF
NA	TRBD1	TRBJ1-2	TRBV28	TGTGCCAGCAGTACGGGACAGGGGGCGCGTGGCTACACCTTC	CASSTGQGARGYTF
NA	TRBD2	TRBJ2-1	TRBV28	TGTGCCAGCAGCCTCAGGACTAGCGGGAGAGTCGAGCAGTTCTTC	CASSLRTSGRVEQFF
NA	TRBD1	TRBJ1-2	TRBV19	TGTGCCAGCAAGACAGGGCGTTGGTATGGCTACACCTTC	CASKTGRWYGYTF
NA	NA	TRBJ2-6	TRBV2	TGTGCCAGTCCCAGGGTGGTGGTCTCTGGGGCCAACGTCCTGACTTTC	CASPRVVVSGANVLTF
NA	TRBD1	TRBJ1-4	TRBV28	TGTGCCAGCAGTTTTGGTCAGGGGGTTGAAAAACTGTTTTTT	CASSFGQGVEKLFF